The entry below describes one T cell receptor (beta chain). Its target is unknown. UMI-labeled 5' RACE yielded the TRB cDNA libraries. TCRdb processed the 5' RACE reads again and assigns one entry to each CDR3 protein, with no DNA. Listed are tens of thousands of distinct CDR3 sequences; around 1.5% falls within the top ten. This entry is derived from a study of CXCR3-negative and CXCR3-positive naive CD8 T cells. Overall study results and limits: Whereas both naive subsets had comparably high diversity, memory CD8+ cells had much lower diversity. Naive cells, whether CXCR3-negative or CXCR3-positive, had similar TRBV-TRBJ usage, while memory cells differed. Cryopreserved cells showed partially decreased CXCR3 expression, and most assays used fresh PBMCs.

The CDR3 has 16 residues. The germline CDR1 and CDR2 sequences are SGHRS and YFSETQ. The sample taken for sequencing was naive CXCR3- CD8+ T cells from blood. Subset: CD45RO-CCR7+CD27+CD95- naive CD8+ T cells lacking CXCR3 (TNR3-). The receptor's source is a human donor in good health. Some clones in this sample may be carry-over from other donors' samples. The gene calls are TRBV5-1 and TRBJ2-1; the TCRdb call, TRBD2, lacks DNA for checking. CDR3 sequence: CASSLVSGEIYNEQFF.